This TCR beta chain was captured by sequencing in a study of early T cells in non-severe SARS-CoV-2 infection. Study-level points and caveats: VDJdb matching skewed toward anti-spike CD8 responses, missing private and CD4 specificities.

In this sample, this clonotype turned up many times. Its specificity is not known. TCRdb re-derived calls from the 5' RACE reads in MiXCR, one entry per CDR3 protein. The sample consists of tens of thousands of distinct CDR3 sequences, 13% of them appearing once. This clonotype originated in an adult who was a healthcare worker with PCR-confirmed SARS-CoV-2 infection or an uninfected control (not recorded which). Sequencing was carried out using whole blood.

CDR3 loop: CSAPTISGEYNEQFF. Here the CDR3 DNA reads TGCAGTGCGCCAACCATTAGCGGAGAGTACAATGAGCAGTTCTTC. V gene TRBV20-1 combines with J gene TRBJ2-1, with D possibly being TRBD2 (6 bases). The CDR3 has 15 amino acids. Germline V gene sequence: CDR1 DFQATT, CDR2 SNEGSKA (reference sequence). Trimming shortened V by 6 bases and J by 4 bases, and 19 bases separated the two germline ends.